The entry below describes one TCR beta chain. The record originates from a study of stem cell transplantation in POMP-related autoinflammatory disease. Method: immunoSEQ multiplex PCR; TCRdb's copy keeps in-frame clones and lacks some. The sample has some 69,000 clones, approximately 90% seen once; the top ten hold around 0.72%. The sequenced sample was CD4+ T cells from PBMCs, obtained after stem cell transplantation. This sequence was found in a human patient with POMP-related autoinflammation and immune dysregulation (PRAID). Some of the T cells may derive from the graft donor.

CDR3 nucleotide sequence: TGTGCCACCAGTGATTCTAGCGGGGGAAGTCTGGATACGCAGTATTTT. Translated: CATSDSSGGSLDTQYF. The rearrangement uses TRBV24-1 and TRBJ2-3, with 10 bases that match TRBD2. This CDR3 has 16 amino acids. CDR1 is KGHDR and CDR2 is SFDVKD in the germline V gene. J was trimmed by 6 bases and V by 2 bases; bases with no gene match: 7.